The 14 T cell receptor beta chains reported below all come from one sample, sequenced in a study of cytomegalovirus exposure and HLA in healthy donors. PCR primers comprised 60 Vbeta and 13 Jbeta primers. This table comes from immunoSEQ multiplex PCR, and its TCRdb copy is limited to in-frame clones, with some not included. The repertoire holds 150,000 or so clones, around 66% seen once, with about 3% in the top ten. Material: PBMCs. The receptors were sampled from a woman in her 30s in good health and CMV-seropositive.

This clone was seen just once. The chain uses TRBV9 and TRBJ1-2; D might be TRBD1 (6 bases). V was pared by 0 bases and J by 2 bases, with 14 bases between. Germline V lookup: CDR1 SGDLS, CDR2 YYNGEE. The CDR3 is made up of 16 amino acids. CDR3 amino acids: CASSVGTRGANYGYTF. As DNA, the CDR3 is TGTGCCAGCAGCGTAGGGACTCGGGGGGCGAACTATGGCTACACCTTC.

This clone has more than one count but fewer than ten. The genes are TRBV4-1 and TRBJ1-2, with 7 positions matching TRBD1. The CDR3 is 15 residues long. V shed 4 bases and J 2 bases; nucleotides not matched to a gene: 7. The V gene's germline CDR1 is MGHRA and CDR2 YSYEKL. The CDR3 sequence: CASSRGDSLNYGYTF. The CDR3 DNA sequence: TGCGCCAGCAGCCGTGGGGACAGCCTAAACTATGGCTACACCTTC.

The CDR3: CASSPLMGGRDPGYTF. The DNA of the CDR3 is TGTGCCAGCAGCCCCTTAATGGGCGGGCGGGATCCTGGCTACACCTTC. The chain couples TRBV13 to TRBJ1-2; D is undetermined. V shed 5 bases and J shed 7 bases, with 23 bases lying between them. The CDR3 has 16 residues. Germline-derived CDR1 and CDR2 are PRHDT and FYEKMQ (reference sequence).

This chain connects TRBV5-5 to TRBJ2-1; 12 positions agree with TRBD2. This CDR3 contains 18 residues. Losses at the gene ends were 2 bases for V and 0 bases for J; bases not matched to a gene: 6. From germline, CDR1 is SGHKS and CDR2 YYEKEE (reference sequence). CDR3 amino acids: CASSLLAGGRSSYNEQFF. The CDR3 region has the DNA TGTGCCAGCAGCTTACTAGCGGGGGGCAGGAGCTCCTACAATGAGCAGTTCTTC.

The V and J genes are TRBV7-9 and TRBJ2-1; D gene ambiguous. The CDR3 contains 15 residues. Germline CDR1 and CDR2: SEHNR and FQNEAQ (reference sequence). Trimming took off 0 bases at V and 0 bases at J, with 6 bases between the two ends. CDR3 nucleotide sequence: TGTGCCAGCAGCTTAGCCGCTAGCTCCTACAATGAGCAGTTCTTC. This gives the protein CASSLAASSYNEQFF.

This chain connects TRBV5-4 to TRBJ2-7; the match to TRBD2 covers 12 bases. Per germline, CDR1 SGHNT and CDR2 YYREEE (reference sequence). Trimming took 0 bases from V and 7 from J; bases not matched to a gene: 5. The CDR3 sequence is 15 residues long. The CDR3 region has the DNA TGTGCCAGCAGCTTGGGGACTAGCGGGGCGCGGGAGCAGTACTTC. Protein sequence: CASSLGTSGAREQYF.

The rearrangement uses TRBV5-4 and TRBJ1-2; 9 bases agree with TRBD1. The CDR3 is 14 residues long. The trim removed 0 bases at V and 6 bases at J, leaving 3 bases unmatched. The V gene's germline CDR1 is SGHNT and CDR2 YYREEE (reference sequence). In DNA, the CDR3 is TGTGCCAGCAGCTTGGTAGGACAGGGGCATGGCTACACCTTC. Its protein product is CASSLVGQGHGYTF.

The CDR3 bases are TGTGCCAGCAGCTTACAAACCCAGCGGGAGTTCAACGAGCAGTACTTC. It is translated as CASSLQTQREFNEQYF. The V call is TRBV7-2, the J call TRBJ2-7; TRBD2 agrees at 8 bases. The CDR3 extends over 16 amino acids. Germline lookup yields CDR1 SGHTA and CDR2 FQGNSA. Unmatched junction bases numbered 11, after V lost 2 bases and J lost 5 bases.

The chain carries TRBV6-4 and TRBJ1-5; a weak D match, TRBD1 (6 bases). Germline V gives CDR1 MRHNA, CDR2 SNTAGT. Trimming pared 6 bases from V and 3 bases from J, leaving 12 bases between. CDR3 length: 14 amino acids. The chain's CDR3 is CASSNGGPNQPQHF. Here the CDR3 DNA reads TGTGCCAGCAGCAACGGGGGGCCCAATCAGCCCCAGCATTTT.

The rearrangement links TRBV19 to TRBJ1-5, with 9 bases matching TRBD1. This CDR3 is built from 18 residues. With 7 bases clipped from V and 3 bases from J, the junction kept 16 bases outside the gene matches. Per germline, CDR1 LNHDA and CDR2 SQIVND (reference sequence). The DNA for the CDR3 is TGTGCCAGTAAAGGCCGGACAGGGGATTACGGCAACAATCAGCCCCAGCATTTT. It encodes CASKGRTGDYGNNQPQHF.

CDR3 sequence (DNA): TGCGCCAGCAGCCAGAGAGTCGGGGTGCGCGAGCAGTACTTC. It is translated as CASSQRVGVREQYF. V usage is TRBV4-1 and J usage is TRBJ2-7; the D gene is possibly TRBD2 (5 bases). V gave up 3 bases and J gave up 6 bases, with 15 bases separating them. Germline lookup yields CDR1 MGHRA and CDR2 YSYEKL. The CDR3 loop spans 14 amino acids.

The CDR3 bases are TGTGCCAGCAGTGAAATGGTCGCGAAACAGGGGGCGAATGGCTACACCTTC. Its protein product is CASSEMVAKQGANGYTF. The chain joins TRBV6-1 to TRBJ1-2, with 9 bases matching TRBD1. This CDR3 spans 17 amino acids. V was pared by 2 bases and J by 6 bases, with 13 bases of the junction left unmatched. CDR1 MNHNS and CDR2 SASEGT come from the germline V gene.

The CDR3 sequence: CASSFRFLKYGYTF. The CDR3 bases are TGTGCCAGCAGTTTTCGGTTCCTCAAATATGGCTACACCTTC. V and J are TRBV28 and TRBJ1-2, with D unresolved. The germline V gene has CDR1 MDHEN and CDR2 SYDVKM. The CDR3 has 14 amino acids. The V and J ends lost 3 bases and 5 bases respectively, with 13 bases between them.

The chain couples TRBV28 to TRBJ2-7, with unresolved D. Germline values: CDR1 MDHEN, CDR2 SYDVKM. V dropped 6 bases and J dropped 2 bases, with 2 bases sitting between them. The CDR3 covers 10 residues. CDR3: CASSAYEQYF. CDR3 nucleotide sequence: TGTGCCAGCAGCGCCTACGAGCAGTACTTC.